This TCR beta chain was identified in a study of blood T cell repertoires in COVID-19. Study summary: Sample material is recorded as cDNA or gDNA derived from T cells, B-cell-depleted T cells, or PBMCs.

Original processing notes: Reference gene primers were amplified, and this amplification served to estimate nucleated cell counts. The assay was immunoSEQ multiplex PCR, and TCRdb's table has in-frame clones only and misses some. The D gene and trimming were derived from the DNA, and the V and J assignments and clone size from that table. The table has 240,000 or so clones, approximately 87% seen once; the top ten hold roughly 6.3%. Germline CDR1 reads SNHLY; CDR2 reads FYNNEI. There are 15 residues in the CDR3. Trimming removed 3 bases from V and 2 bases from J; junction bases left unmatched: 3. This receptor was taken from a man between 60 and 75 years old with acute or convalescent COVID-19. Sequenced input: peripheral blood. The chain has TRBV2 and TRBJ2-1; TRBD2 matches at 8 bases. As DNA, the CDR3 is TGTGCCAGCAGTGAGGGCGGGAGGACCTACAATGAGCAGTTCTTC. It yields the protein CASSEGGRTYNEQFF.